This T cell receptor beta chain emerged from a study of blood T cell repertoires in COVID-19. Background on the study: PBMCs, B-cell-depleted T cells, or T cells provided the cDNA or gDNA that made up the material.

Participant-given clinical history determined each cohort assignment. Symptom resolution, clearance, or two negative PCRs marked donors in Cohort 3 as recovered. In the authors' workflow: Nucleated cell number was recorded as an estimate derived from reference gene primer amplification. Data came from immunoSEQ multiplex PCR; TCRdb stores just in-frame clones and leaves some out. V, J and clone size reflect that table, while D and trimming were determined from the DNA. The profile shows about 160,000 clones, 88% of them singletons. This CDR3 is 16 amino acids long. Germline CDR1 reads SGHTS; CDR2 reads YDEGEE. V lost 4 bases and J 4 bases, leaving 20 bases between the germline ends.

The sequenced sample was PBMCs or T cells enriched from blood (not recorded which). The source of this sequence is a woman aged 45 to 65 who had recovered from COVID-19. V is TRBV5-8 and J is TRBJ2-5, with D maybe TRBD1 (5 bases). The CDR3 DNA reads TGTGCCAGCAGCCTGGTAGCCTCAGGGATGGGAGAGACCCAGTACTTC. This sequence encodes CASSLVASGMGETQYF.